These T cell receptor beta chains were read from a single sample in a study of blood T cell repertoires in COVID-19. Data came from immunoSEQ multiplex PCR; TCRdb stores just in-frame clones and leaves some out. The profile shows a few hundred thousand clones, about four fifths of them singletons. The sample taken for sequencing was peripheral blood. Receptors were obtained from a woman between 50 and 59 years old with acute or convalescent COVID-19. Both conserved end residues are part of each CDR3. The order of the fields is V gene, D gene, clone size, J gene, CDR3 length, CDR3 protein, CDR3 DNA. D genes are given only for firm matches. Rows give clone size only sometimes, using once, few, many, or a class for an expanded clone.

V gene: TRBV14; D gene: -; clone size: -; J gene: TRBJ1-2; CDR3 length: 13; CDR3 protein: CASSQAGPYGYTF; CDR3 DNA: TGTGCCAGCAGCCAAGCAGGTCCCTATGGCTACACCTTC
V gene: TRBV6-1; D gene: -; clone size: -; J gene: TRBJ1-2; CDR3 length: 15; CDR3 protein: CASSEAGTGIYGYTF; CDR3 DNA: TGTGCCAGCAGTGAAGCCGGGACTGGGATCTATGGCTACACCTTC
V gene: TRBV2; D gene: -; clone size: -; J gene: TRBJ1-4; CDR3 length: 18; CDR3 protein: CASIERGGFGGVSEKLFF; CDR3 DNA: TGTGCCAGCATTGAAAGAGGTGGTTTCGGGGGTGTGAGTGAAAAACTGTTTTTT
V gene: TRBV5-1; D gene: TRBD2; clone size: few; J gene: TRBJ2-3; CDR3 length: 15; CDR3 protein: CASSWGTGGTDTQYF; CDR3 DNA: TGCGCCAGCAGCTGGGGGACGGGGGGGACAGATACGCAGTATTTT
V gene: TRBV5-4; D gene: -; clone size: -; J gene: TRBJ2-3; CDR3 length: 19; CDR3 protein: CASSWVWGRQGASTDTQYF; CDR3 DNA: TGTGCCAGCAGCTGGGTTTGGGGAAGGCAGGGCGCTAGCACAGATACGCAGTATTTT
V gene: TRBV5-1; D gene: TRBD2; clone size: few; J gene: TRBJ2-5; CDR3 length: 15; CDR3 protein: CASSFTGRDQETQYF; CDR3 DNA: TGCGCCAGCAGCTTCACCGGGAGGGATCAAGAGACCCAGTACTTC
V gene: TRBV12-3/TRBV12-4; D gene: -; clone size: -; J gene: TRBJ2-3; CDR3 length: 12; CDR3 protein: CASSSSTDTQYF; CDR3 DNA: TGTGCCAGCAGCTCTAGCACAGATACGCAGTATTTT
V gene: TRBV10-3; D gene: TRBD1; clone size: -; J gene: TRBJ1-6; CDR3 length: 14; CDR3 protein: CATDRDRGNSPLHF; CDR3 DNA: TGTGCCACGGACCGGGACAGGGGAAATTCACCCCTCCACTTT
V gene: TRBV10-2; D gene: -; clone size: -; J gene: TRBJ2-1; CDR3 length: 15; CDR3 protein: CASSDARSSYNEQFF; CDR3 DNA: TGCGCCAGCAGTGACGCGAGGAGCTCCTACAATGAGCAGTTCTTC
V gene: TRBV30; D gene: -; clone size: -; J gene: TRBJ1-6; CDR3 length: 14; CDR3 protein: CAWSVGVINSPLHF; CDR3 DNA: TGTGCCTGGAGTGTAGGGGTAATTAATTCACCCCTCCACTTT
V gene: TRBV7-8; D gene: TRBD2; clone size: -; J gene: TRBJ2-2; CDR3 length: 15; CDR3 protein: CASSLTSVGTGELFF; CDR3 DNA: TGTGCCAGCAGCCTAACTAGCGTGGGCACCGGGGAGCTGTTTTTT
V gene: TRBV7-6; D gene: TRBD1; clone size: -; J gene: TRBJ1-5; CDR3 length: 15; CDR3 protein: CASSLRTGSNQPQHF; CDR3 DNA: TGTGCCAGCAGCTTGAGGACAGGGAGCAATCAGCCCCAGCATTTT
V gene: TRBV5-4; D gene: -; clone size: -; J gene: TRBJ1-3; CDR3 length: 15; CDR3 protein: CASSLARAAGNTIYF; CDR3 DNA: TGTGCCAGCAGCTTGGCCAGGGCGGCCGGAAACACCATATATTTT
V gene: TRBV5-1; D gene: -; clone size: -; J gene: TRBJ1-4; CDR3 length: 15; CDR3 protein: CASSLSFGLNEKLFF; CDR3 DNA: TGCGCCAGCAGCTTGAGTTTTGGGCTTAATGAAAAACTGTTTTTT
V gene: TRBV5-1; D gene: TRBD1; clone size: -; J gene: TRBJ2-3; CDR3 length: 16; CDR3 protein: CASSLGLRQGEDTQYF; CDR3 DNA: TGCGCCAGCAGCTTGGGGTTGAGACAGGGAGAAGATACGCAGTATTTT
V gene: TRBV2; D gene: TRBD1; clone size: -; J gene: TRBJ1-6; CDR3 length: 16; CDR3 protein: CASTETGGISVSPLHF; CDR3 DNA: TGTGCCAGCACCGAGACAGGGGGGATATCGGTGTCACCCCTCCACTTT
V gene: TRBV21-1; D gene: -; clone size: -; J gene: TRBJ1-3; CDR3 length: 16; CDR3 protein: CASSFPGLRSGNTIYF; CDR3 DNA: TGTGCCAGCAGCTTCCCCGGACTGCGCTCTGGAAACACCATATATTTT
V gene: TRBV7-2; D gene: -; clone size: -; J gene: TRBJ1-5; CDR3 length: 17; CDR3 protein: CASSRYAGNRGNQPQHF; CDR3 DNA: TGTGCCAGCAGCCGTTACGCGGGGAATAGGGGAAATCAGCCCCAGCATTTT
V gene: TRBV6-5; D gene: TRBD1; clone size: -; J gene: TRBJ1-2; CDR3 length: 12; CDR3 protein: CASSDRDYGYTF; CDR3 DNA: TGTGCCAGCAGCGACAGGGATTATGGCTACACCTTC
V gene: TRBV3-1/TRBV3-2; D gene: -; clone size: -; J gene: TRBJ2-1; CDR3 length: 12; CDR3 protein: CASSPSIGEQFF; CDR3 DNA: TGTGCCAGCAGCCCGAGCATCGGTGAGCAGTTCTTC
V gene: TRBV7-6; D gene: -; clone size: -; J gene: TRBJ2-7; CDR3 length: 14; CDR3 protein: CASSSYRDSYEQYF; CDR3 DNA: TGTGCCAGCAGCTCTTACAGGGATTCCTACGAGCAGTACTTC
V gene: TRBV5-6; D gene: TRBD1; clone size: -; J gene: TRBJ1-6; CDR3 length: 14; CDR3 protein: CASSLQGANSPLHF; CDR3 DNA: TGTGCCAGCAGCTTACAGGGGGCTAATTCACCCCTCCACTTT
V gene: TRBV11-2; D gene: -; clone size: -; J gene: TRBJ1-1; CDR3 length: 14; CDR3 protein: CASSRHGGNTEAFF; CDR3 DNA: TGTGCCAGCAGCCGTCACGGGGGGAACACTGAAGCTTTCTTT
V gene: TRBV11-3; D gene: -; clone size: -; J gene: TRBJ2-5; CDR3 length: 15; CDR3 protein: CASSSKGAEKETQYF; CDR3 DNA: TGTGCCAGCAGCTCGAAAGGAGCGGAAAAAGAGACCCAGTACTTC
V gene: TRBV19; D gene: -; clone size: -; J gene: TRBJ1-5; CDR3 length: 15; CDR3 protein: CASSILSGPNQPQHF; CDR3 DNA: TGTGCCAGTAGTATACTATCGGGTCCCAATCAGCCCCAGCATTTT
V gene: TRBV18; D gene: TRBD2; clone size: -; J gene: TRBJ2-1; CDR3 length: 15; CDR3 protein: CASSPPAQRGNEQFF; CDR3 DNA: TGTGCCAGCTCACCACCGGCCCAGCGGGGCAATGAGCAGTTCTTC
V gene: TRBV6-5; D gene: TRBD1; clone size: once; J gene: TRBJ2-5; CDR3 length: 14; CDR3 protein: CASRWTGVQETQYF; CDR3 DNA: TGTGCCAGCAGATGGACAGGGGTCCAAGAGACCCAGTACTTC
V gene: TRBV5-1; D gene: TRBD2; clone size: -; J gene: TRBJ2-3; CDR3 length: 14; CDR3 protein: CASEIAGGSGTQYF; CDR3 DNA: TGCGCCAGCGAGATAGCGGGAGGGTCCGGGACGCAGTATTTT
V gene: TRBV7-7; D gene: -; clone size: few; J gene: TRBJ2-1; CDR3 length: 19; CDR3 protein: CASSLAIPGGSGERDEQFF; CDR3 DNA: TGTGCCAGCAGCTTAGCTATACCTGGGGGCAGCGGGGAAAGGGATGAGCAGTTCTTC
V gene: TRBV5-1; D gene: TRBD1; clone size: -; J gene: TRBJ2-5; CDR3 length: 15; CDR3 protein: CASSPGTGHQETQYF; CDR3 DNA: TGCGCCAGCAGCCCAGGGACAGGACACCAAGAGACCCAGTACTTC
V gene: TRBV7-2; D gene: -; clone size: -; J gene: TRBJ1-1; CDR3 length: 15; CDR3 protein: CASSKNSEEDTEAFF; CDR3 DNA: TGTGCCAGCAGTAAAAACTCCGAGGAAGACACTGAAGCTTTCTTT
V gene: TRBV28; D gene: -; clone size: -; J gene: TRBJ2-5; CDR3 length: 15; CDR3 protein: CASSFPGSGQETQYF; CDR3 DNA: TGTGCCAGCAGTTTCCCTGGTAGCGGCCAAGAGACCCAGTACTTC
V gene: TRBV7-2; D gene: TRBD1; clone size: -; J gene: TRBJ1-6; CDR3 length: 15; CDR3 protein: CASSRGGQGNSPLHF; CDR3 DNA: TGTGCCAGCAGCCGCGGGGGACAGGGAAATTCACCCCTCCACTTT
V gene: TRBV21-1; D gene: -; clone size: -; J gene: TRBJ2-7; CDR3 length: 15; CDR3 protein: CASSNRNRERNEQYF; CDR3 DNA: TGTGCCAGCAGCAACCGAAACAGGGAGCGGAACGAGCAGTACTTC
V gene: TRBV19; D gene: TRBD1; clone size: -; J gene: TRBJ2-7; CDR3 length: 14; CDR3 protein: CASSDRVGSYEQYF; CDR3 DNA: TGTGCCAGTTCCGACAGGGTAGGCTCCTACGAGCAGTACTTC
V gene: TRBV28; D gene: -; clone size: few; J gene: TRBJ1-6; CDR3 length: 12; CDR3 protein: CASRPGHSPLHF; CDR3 DNA: TGTGCCAGCAGGCCAGGGCACTCACCCCTCCACTTT
V gene: TRBV5-4; D gene: TRBD1; clone size: -; J gene: TRBJ1-1; CDR3 length: 17; CDR3 protein: CASSEEIQGAGNTEAFF; CDR3 DNA: TGTGCCAGCAGCGAAGAAATACAGGGGGCAGGGAACACTGAAGCTTTCTTT
V gene: TRBV5-5; D gene: -; clone size: -; J gene: TRBJ1-6; CDR3 length: 13; CDR3 protein: CASSLLRDSPLHF; CDR3 DNA: TGTGCCAGCAGCTTGCTTCGGGATTCACCCCTCCACTTT
V gene: TRBV24-1; D gene: -; clone size: -; J gene: TRBJ2-1; CDR3 length: 12; CDR3 protein: CASKAPNGEQFF; CDR3 DNA: TGTGCCTCAAAAGCCCCAAATGGTGAGCAGTTCTTC
V gene: TRBV6-2/TRBV6-3; D gene: -; clone size: once; J gene: TRBJ2-2; CDR3 length: 13; CDR3 protein: CASSYGEAGELFF; CDR3 DNA: TGTGCCAGCAGTTACGGGGAGGCCGGGGAGCTGTTTTTT
V gene: TRBV27; D gene: TRBD1; clone size: -; J gene: TRBJ1-2; CDR3 length: 15; CDR3 protein: CASSDYRDSNYGYTF; CDR3 DNA: TGTGCCAGCAGTGACTACCGGGACAGTAACTATGGCTACACCTTC
V gene: TRBV18; D gene: TRBD1; clone size: few; J gene: TRBJ1-5; CDR3 length: 18; CDR3 protein: CASSPSAWGQGAGQPQHF; CDR3 DNA: TGTGCCAGCTCACCAAGCGCATGGGGACAGGGGGCCGGACAGCCCCAGCATTTT
V gene: TRBV7-2; D gene: TRBD1; clone size: -; J gene: TRBJ1-1; CDR3 length: 13; CDR3 protein: CASKGQGFTEAFF; CDR3 DNA: TGTGCCAGCAAGGGACAGGGCTTCACTGAAGCTTTCTTT
V gene: TRBV18; D gene: TRBD2; clone size: -; J gene: TRBJ2-1; CDR3 length: 17; CDR3 protein: CASSRTSGGSSYNEQFF; CDR3 DNA: TGTGCCAGCTCCCGGACTAGCGGGGGGAGCTCCTACAATGAGCAGTTCTTC